This T cell receptor beta chain derives from a study of PD-1 blockade in classical Hodgkin lymphoma. Study-level findings and limits: Those achieving complete response showed baseline diversity like newly diagnosed patients. Undefined causes, possibly disease activity or prior therapy, underlie the repertoire differences. Some patients began nivolumab under 1 year after ASCT. These patients were excluded from later analyses.

Data came from immunoSEQ multiplex PCR; TCRdb stores just in-frame clones and leaves some out. The sample lists about 14,000 clones; approximately 80% were seen once. Every patient was affected by relapse after autologous stem cell transplantation, while exposure to brentuximab vedotin was not uniform. The CDR3 runs 15 residues. CDR1 and CDR2 from the germline V gene are LGHNA and YSLEER. V gave up 5 bases and J gave up 3 bases, with 15 bases separating them. As concerns this clone: What it binds is unknown.

The sample was peripheral blood mononuclear cells (PBMCs), taken at baseline. The chain uses TRBV4-3 and TRBJ2-3, with unresolved D. This sequence was found in a human donor with classical Hodgkin lymphoma. The CDR3 sequence is CASSDKSMGTDTQYF. CDR3 in DNA: TGCGCCAGCAGCGATAAATCCATGGGGACAGATACGCAGTATTTT.